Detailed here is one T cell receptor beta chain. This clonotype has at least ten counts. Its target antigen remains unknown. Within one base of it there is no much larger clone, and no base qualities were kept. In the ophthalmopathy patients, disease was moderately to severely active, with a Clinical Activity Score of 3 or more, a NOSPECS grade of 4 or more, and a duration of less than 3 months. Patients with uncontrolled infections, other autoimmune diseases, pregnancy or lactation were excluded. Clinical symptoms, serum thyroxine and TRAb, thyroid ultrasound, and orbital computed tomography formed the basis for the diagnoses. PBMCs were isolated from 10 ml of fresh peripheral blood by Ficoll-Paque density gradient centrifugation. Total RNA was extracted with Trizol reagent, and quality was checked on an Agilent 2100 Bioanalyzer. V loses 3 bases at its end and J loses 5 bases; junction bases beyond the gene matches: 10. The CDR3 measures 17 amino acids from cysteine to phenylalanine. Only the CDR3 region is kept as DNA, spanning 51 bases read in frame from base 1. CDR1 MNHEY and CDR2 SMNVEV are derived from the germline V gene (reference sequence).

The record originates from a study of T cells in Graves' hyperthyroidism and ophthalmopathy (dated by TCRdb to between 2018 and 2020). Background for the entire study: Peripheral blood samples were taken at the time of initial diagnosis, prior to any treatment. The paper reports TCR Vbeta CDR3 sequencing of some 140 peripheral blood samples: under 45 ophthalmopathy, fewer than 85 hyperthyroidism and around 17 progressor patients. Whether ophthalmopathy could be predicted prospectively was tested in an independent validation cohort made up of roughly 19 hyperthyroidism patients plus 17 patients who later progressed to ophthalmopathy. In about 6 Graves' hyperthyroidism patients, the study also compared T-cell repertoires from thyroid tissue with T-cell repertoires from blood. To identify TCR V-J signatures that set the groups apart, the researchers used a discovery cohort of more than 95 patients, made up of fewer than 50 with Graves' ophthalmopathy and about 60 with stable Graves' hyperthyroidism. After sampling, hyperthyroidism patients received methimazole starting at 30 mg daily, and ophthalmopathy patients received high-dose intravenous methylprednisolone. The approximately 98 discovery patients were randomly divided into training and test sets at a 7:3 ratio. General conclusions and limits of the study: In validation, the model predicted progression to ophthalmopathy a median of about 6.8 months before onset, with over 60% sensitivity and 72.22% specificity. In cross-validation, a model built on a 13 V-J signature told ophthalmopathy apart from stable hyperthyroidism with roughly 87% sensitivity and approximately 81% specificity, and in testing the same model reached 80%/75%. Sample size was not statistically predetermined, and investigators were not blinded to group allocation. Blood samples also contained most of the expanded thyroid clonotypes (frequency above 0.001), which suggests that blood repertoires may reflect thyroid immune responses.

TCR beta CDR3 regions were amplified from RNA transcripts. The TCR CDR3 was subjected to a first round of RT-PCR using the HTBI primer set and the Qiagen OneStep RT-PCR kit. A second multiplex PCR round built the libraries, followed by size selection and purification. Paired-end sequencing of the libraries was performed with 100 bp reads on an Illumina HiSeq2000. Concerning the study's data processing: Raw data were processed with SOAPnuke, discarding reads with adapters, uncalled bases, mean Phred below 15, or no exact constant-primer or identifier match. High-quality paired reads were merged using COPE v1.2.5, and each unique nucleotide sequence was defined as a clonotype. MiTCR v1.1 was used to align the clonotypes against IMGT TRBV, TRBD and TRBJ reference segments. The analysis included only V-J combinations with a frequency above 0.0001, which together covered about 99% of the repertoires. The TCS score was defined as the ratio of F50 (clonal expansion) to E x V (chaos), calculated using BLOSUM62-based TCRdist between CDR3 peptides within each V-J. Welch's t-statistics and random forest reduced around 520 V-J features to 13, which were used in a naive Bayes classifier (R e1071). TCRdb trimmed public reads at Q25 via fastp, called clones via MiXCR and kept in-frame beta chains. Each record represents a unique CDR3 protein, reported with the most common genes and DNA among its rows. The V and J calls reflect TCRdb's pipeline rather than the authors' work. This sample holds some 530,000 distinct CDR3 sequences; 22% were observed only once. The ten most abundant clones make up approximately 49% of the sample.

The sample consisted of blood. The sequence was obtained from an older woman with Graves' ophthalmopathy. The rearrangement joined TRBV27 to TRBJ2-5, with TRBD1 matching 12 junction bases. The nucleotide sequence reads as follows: TGTGCCAGCAGTTTTAGGGGACAGGGGGCGTCTCGGGAGACCCAGTACTTC. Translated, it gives CASSFRGQGASRETQYF.